This TCR beta chain was observed in a study of T-cell reconstitution after alpha-beta-depleted transplantation in children. A TCRbeta library incorporating unique molecular identifiers was prepared. TCRdb recomputed calls from the PCR reads with MiXCR, one row per CDR3 protein. The profile shows roughly 350,000 distinct CDR3 sequences, 10% of them singletons. Germline CDR1 and CDR2: SGHTS and YDEGEE. Trimming took 4 bases from V and 8 from J, leaving 12 bases between them. There are 13 residues in the CDR3. This clonotype was detected only a few times. The V call is TRBV5-8, the J call TRBJ2-2; D ambiguous. The sequence derives from a human donor who donated a stem cell graft to a child with acute lymphoblastic leukemia. The source material was PBMCs from the stem cell graft donor, sampled from the stem cell graft. Here the CDR3 reads CASSHRLSGELFF. The DNA for the CDR3 is TGTGCCAGCAGCCATCGATTGAGTGGGGAGCTGTTTTTT.